This TCR beta chain was found in a study of blood T cells in healthy people across ages. CDR3 length: 14 amino acids. Trimming pared 2 bases from V and 3 bases from J, leaving 8 bases between. In germline, CDR1 is SGHTA, CDR2 FQGNSA. A J-beta primer mix and a sample-barcoded 5' primer were used in a second PCR of roughly 7 to 12 cycles. TCRdb re-derived calls from the 5' RACE reads in MiXCR, one entry per CDR3 protein. The sample consists of roughly 800,000 distinct CDR3 sequences, roughly 64% of them appearing once. This clonotype was found a few times. Its antigen is as yet unknown. General study points: Donor CMV status was unknown, possibly confounding expanded clonotype changes.

This receptor was taken from a man under 40 in good health. The chain is built from TRBV7-2 and TRBJ2-1; D not resolved. The sample consisted of blood. The CDR3 region is CASSLLADYNEQFF. CDR3 DNA: TGTGCCAGCAGCTTATTAGCAGACTACAATGAGCAGTTCTTC. The full variable domain, in which reference TRBV7-2 and TRBJ2-1 provide the parts outside the CDR3, is GAGVSQSPSNKVTEKGKDVELRCDPISGHTALYWYRQSLGQGLEFLIYFQGNSAPDKSGLPSDRFSAERTGGSVSTLTIQRTQQEDSAVYLCASSLLADYNEQFFGPGTRLTVL.